The 8 T cell receptor beta chains reported below all come from one sample, sequenced in a study of post-analysis software for immune sequencing data. No antigens are known for them. Study results and limitations: A handful of TRBV segments appeared more often in patients than in controls, and TRBV5-6, TRBV5-1 and TRBV20-1 were among these.

TCR beta cDNA libraries included unique molecular identifiers. TCRdb analysed the PCR reads with MiXCR anew, one entry per CDR3 protein. The sample lists about half a million distinct CDR3 sequences, 30% to 40% seen once, with about 5.6% in the top ten. Specimen: blood. The receptors were sampled from a girl aged 2 to 17 with multiple sclerosis.

The chain links TRBV5-1 to TRBJ2-5, with 7 bases identical to TRBD1. CDR1 is SGHRS, CDR2 YFSETQ, per germline. CDR3 length equals 15 residues. The J segment lost 1 base and the V segment lost 0 bases, leaving 3 bases of the junction unmatched. CDR3 in DNA: TGCGCCAGCAGCTTGGTCAGGGGGAGCCAAGAGACCCAGTACTTC. Translating it yields CASSLVRGSQETQYF.

This chain joins TRBV12-5 and TRBJ2-3; tentative D call: TRBD2 (6 bases). Looked up from germline, CDR1 is LGHNT and CDR2 is FRNRAP. The CDR3 has 16 amino acids. V lost 6 bases and J 0 bases, leaving 16 bases between the germline ends. For the CDR3, the DNA is TGTGCTAGTGGCTCCCCGGAGGGCACTAGCACAGATACGCAGTATTTT. It encodes CASGSPEGTSTDTQYF.

The V gene is TRBV12-3 or TRBV12-4, the J gene TRBJ2-6; possibly TRBD1 for D (6 bases). The V end lost 6 bases, the J end lost 1 base, and 13 bases lay between the germline ends. This CDR3 is built from 16 residues. The CDR3 sequence: CASRVRGGSGANVLTF. CDR3 DNA: TGTGCCAGCAGAGTACGAGGGGGTTCTGGGGCCAACGTCCTGACTTTC.

This clonotype was observed a handful of times. This chain links TRBV5-1 with TRBJ2-1, with D maybe TRBD1 (6 bases). Trimming left V 5 bases short and J 7 bases short, with 19 bases between. Germline loops: CDR1 SGHRS, CDR2 YFSETQ. The CDR3 runs 15 residues. The CDR3 coding sequence is TGCGCCAGCAGTCCCGGGACATCACTTTTAAATGAGCAGTTCTTC. Translated: CASSPGTSLLNEQFF.

The rearrangement links TRBV20-1 to TRBJ2-1; 9 bases map to TRBD2. Trimming cost V 6 bases and J 8 bases; bases outside gene matches: 8. Germline V lookup: CDR1 DFQATT, CDR2 SNEGSKA (reference sequence). CDR3 length: 13 residues. CDR3 coding DNA: TGCAGTGCGCGAGCGGGGGGCCGCTATGAGCAGTTCTTC. Amino acids: CSARAGGRYEQFF.

The chain combines TRBV7-9 with TRBJ1-1; D might be TRBD1 (6 bases). CDR1 and CDR2 (germline): SEHNR, FQNEAQ (reference sequence). Trimming shortened V by 6 bases and J by 7 bases, and 12 bases separated the two germline ends. The CDR3 totals 12 residues. The CDR3 loop reads CASRQGEIEAFF. The CDR3 region has the DNA TGTGCCAGCAGACAGGGAGAGATTGAAGCTTTCTTT.

This clonotype was counted at least ten times. The chain recombines TRBV12-3 or TRBV12-4 with TRBJ2-7; the D gene is possibly TRBD2 (6 bases). V was cut by 4 bases and J by 11 bases, with 27 bases left in between. The CDR3 has 16 residues. Here the CDR3 DNA reads TGTGCCAGCAGTTCCCCCACCCGGGAGCGAGCCACCCTAAAGTACTTC. The encoded protein is CASSSPTRERATLKYF.

This clonotype was counted a few times. This rearrangement joins TRBV5-1 to TRBJ2-5; D is unresolved. V shed 0 bases and J shed 5 bases, with 14 bases lying between them. CDR1 is SGHRS and CDR2 is YFSETQ in the germline V gene. The CDR3 runs 15 residues. CDR3 residues: CASSLDLGGRETQYF. The CDR3 region has the DNA TGCGCCAGCAGCTTGGATCTCGGCGGCCGGGAGACCCAGTACTTC.